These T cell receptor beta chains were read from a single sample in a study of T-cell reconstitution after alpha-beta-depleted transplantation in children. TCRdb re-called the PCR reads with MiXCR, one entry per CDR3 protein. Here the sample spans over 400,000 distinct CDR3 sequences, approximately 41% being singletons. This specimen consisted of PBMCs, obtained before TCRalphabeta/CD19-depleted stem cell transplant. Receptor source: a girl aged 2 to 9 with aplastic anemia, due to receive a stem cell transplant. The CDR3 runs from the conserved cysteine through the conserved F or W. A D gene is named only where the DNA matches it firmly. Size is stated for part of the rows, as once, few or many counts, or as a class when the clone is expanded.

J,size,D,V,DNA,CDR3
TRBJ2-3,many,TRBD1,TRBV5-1,TGCGCCAGCAGCTTGGAACAGGGGAAAGATACGCAGTATTTT,CASSLEQGKDTQYF
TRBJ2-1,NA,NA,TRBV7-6,TGTGCCAGCAGCTTAGAACAGGAGGGGAATGAGCAGTTCTTC,CASSLEQEGNEQFF
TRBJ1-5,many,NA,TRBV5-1,TGCGCCAGCAGCTTGAGGGCCAATCAGCCCCAGCATTTT,CASSLRANQPQHF
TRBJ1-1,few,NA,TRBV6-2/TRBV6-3,TGTGCCAGCAGTTACCCGGAGTTGGGCAGGGGTTTAAACACTGAAGCTTTCTTT,CASSYPELGRGLNTEAFF
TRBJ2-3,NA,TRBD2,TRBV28,TGTGCCAGCAGTTTGGCGGGGGGTTACACAGATACGCAGTATTTT,CASSLAGGYTDTQYF
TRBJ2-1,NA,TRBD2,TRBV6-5,TGTGCCAGCGGGGCGGGGGGCGAGCAGTTCTTC,CASGAGGEQFF
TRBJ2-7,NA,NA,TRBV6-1,TGTGCCAGCAGTACCACCGGGCGTCTCGAGCAGTACTTC,CASSTTGRLEQYF
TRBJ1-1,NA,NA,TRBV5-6,TGTGCCAGCAGCGGAGGGGTAGGAACTGAAGCTTTCTTT,CASSGGVGTEAFF
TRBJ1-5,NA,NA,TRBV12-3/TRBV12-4,TGTGCCAGCAGTAAACAGGGTCAGCCCCAGCATTTT,CASSKQGQPQHF
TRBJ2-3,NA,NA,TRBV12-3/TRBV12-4,TGTGCCAGCACTTCGGAGGGAGTAACAGATACGCAGTATTTT,CASTSEGVTDTQYF
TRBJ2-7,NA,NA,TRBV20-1,TGCAGTGCTTACGCCGGGACGGAGTCAACCTACTACGAGCAGTACTTC,CSAYAGTESTYYEQYF
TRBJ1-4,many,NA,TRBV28,TGTGCCACCAAGGGCTTAAATGAAAAACTGTTTTTT,CATKGLNEKLFF
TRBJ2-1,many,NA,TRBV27,TGTGCCAGCACCCACAGGACGGACCAGAGTGAGCAGTTCTTC,CASTHRTDQSEQFF
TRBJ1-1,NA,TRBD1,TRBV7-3,TGTGCCAGCAGCCTACAGGGGGTGAGCACTGAAGCTTTCTTT,CASSLQGVSTEAFF
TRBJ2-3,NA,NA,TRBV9,TGTGCCAGCAGCGACCGGGACGGAGTAACAGATACGCAGTATTTT,CASSDRDGVTDTQYF
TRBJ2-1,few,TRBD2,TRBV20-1,TGCAGTGCGAAAACCAACATAGCGGGGAATGAGCAGTTCTTC,CSAKTNIAGNEQFF
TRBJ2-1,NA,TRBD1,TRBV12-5,TGTGCTAGTGGCCGAGTAACCGGGACAGGGGACTACAATGAGCAGTTCTTC,CASGRVTGTGDYNEQFF
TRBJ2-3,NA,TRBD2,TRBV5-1,TGCGCCAGCAGCTTGGAAGGACTAGCAATAGATACGCAGTATTTT,CASSLEGLAIDTQYF
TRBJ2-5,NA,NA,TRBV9,TGTGCCAGCAGCGTGAATCCGGGCAGGATGTCGGAGACCCAGTACTTC,CASSVNPGRMSETQYF
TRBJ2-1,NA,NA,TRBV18,TGTGCCAGCTCACCAATTAGCGAAAACTACAATGAGCAGTTCTTC,CASSPISENYNEQFF
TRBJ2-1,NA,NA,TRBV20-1,TGCAGTGCTAGAGACCAGGGGGGTTCTTACAATGAGCAGTTCTTC,CSARDQGGSYNEQFF
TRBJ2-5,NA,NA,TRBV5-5,TGTGCCAGCAGCTCGAAGGGGACGGCGGAGACCCAGTACTTC,CASSSKGTAETQYF
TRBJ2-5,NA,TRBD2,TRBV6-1,TGTGCCAGCCGGACTAGCGGGGGGGCGGGGACCCAGTACTTC,CASRTSGGAGTQYF
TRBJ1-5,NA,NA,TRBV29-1,TGCAGCATAATCCGGGACAGCAATCAGCCCCAGCATTTT,CSIIRDSNQPQHF
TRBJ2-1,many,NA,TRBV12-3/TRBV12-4,TGTGCCAGCAGTTTCAGGGTTAGGGACAATGAGCAGTTCTTC,CASSFRVRDNEQFF
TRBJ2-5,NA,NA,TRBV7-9,TGTGCCAGCACCCCAGGGGTGACTCTCGGAGGAAGGGAGACCCAGTACTTC,CASTPGVTLGGRETQYF
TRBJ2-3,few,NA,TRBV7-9,TGTGCCAGCAGTTCCTCTCCCGGGACAACACCCACAGATACGCAGTATTTT,CASSSSPGTTPTDTQYF
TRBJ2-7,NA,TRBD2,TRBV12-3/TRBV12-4,TGTGCCAGCAGCCGGACAGTGATTCGGGGGGGGCAGTACTTC,CASSRTVIRGGQYF
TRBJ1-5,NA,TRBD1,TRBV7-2,TGTGCCAGCAGCTCCCGGACAGGATCGCAGCATTTT,CASSSRTGSQHF
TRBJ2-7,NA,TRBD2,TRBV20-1,TGCAGTGCTAGTGGGGGACTAGCGGGAGCCGCCTCCTACGAGCAGTACTTC,CSASGGLAGAASYEQYF
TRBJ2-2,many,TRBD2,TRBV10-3,TGTGCCATCAGTGCGACTAGCGCATCCACCGGGGAGCTGTTTTTT,CAISATSASTGELFF
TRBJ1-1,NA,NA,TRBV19,TGTGCCAGTAGTGTCGGGTCCTTTTTCCCTGAAGCTTTCTTT,CASSVGSFFPEAFF
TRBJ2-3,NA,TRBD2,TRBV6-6,TGTGCCAGCAGTGACCCAGCGGGGTCCGGGTATTTT,CASSDPAGSGYF
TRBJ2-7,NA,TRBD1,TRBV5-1,TGCGCCAGCAGCTTGGACGGGACAGTAGGCGAGCAGTACTTC,CASSLDGTVGEQYF